This paragraph covers one T cell receptor beta chain sequence. Measured with immunoSEQ multiplex PCR; TCRdb has only the in-frame clones, and not every one. The sample comprises about 140,000 clones, 84% of which are singletons, and 3.5% to 4.5% rests with the top ten. The CDR3 is 15 residues long. V shed 6 bases, J shed 4 bases, and the junction held 10 bases outside the gene matches. From germline, CDR1 is SNHLY and CDR2 FYNNEI. This entry belongs to a study of blood T cell repertoires in COVID-19. Source material: peripheral blood. J is TRBJ2-5 and V is TRBV2, with 8 bases aligning to TRBD1. The source of this sequence is a woman aged 60-75 years with acute or convalescent COVID-19. The CDR3 loop is CASRGTGTGRETQYF. CDR3 sequence (DNA): TGTGCCAGCAGAGGGACAGGTACCGGGAGAGAGACCCAGTACTTC.